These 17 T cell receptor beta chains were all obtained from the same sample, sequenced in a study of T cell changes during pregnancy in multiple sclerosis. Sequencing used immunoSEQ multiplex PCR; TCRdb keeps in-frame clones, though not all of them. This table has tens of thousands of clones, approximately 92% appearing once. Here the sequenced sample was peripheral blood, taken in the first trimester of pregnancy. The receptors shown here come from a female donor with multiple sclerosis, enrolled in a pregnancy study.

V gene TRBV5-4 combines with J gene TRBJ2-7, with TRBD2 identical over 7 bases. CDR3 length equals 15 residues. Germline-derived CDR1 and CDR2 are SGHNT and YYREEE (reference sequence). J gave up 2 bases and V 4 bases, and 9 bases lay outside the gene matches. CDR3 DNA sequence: TGTGCCAGCAGCCCCGGGACTAAGGGGCCCTACGAGCAGTACTTC. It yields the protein CASSPGTKGPYEQYF.

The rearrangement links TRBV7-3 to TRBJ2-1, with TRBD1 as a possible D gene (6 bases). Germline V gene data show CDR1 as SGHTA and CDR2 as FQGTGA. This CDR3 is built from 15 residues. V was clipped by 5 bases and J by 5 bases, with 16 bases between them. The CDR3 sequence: CASSPDRQINNEQFF. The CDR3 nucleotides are TGTGCCAGCAGCCCCGACAGGCAGATTAACAATGAGCAGTTCTTC.

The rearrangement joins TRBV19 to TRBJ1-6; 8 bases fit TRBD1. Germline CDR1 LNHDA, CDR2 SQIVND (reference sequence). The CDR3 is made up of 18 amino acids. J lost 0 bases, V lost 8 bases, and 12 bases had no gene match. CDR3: CASPRQGPHRSYNSPLHF. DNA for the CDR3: TGTGCCAGTCCACGACAGGGGCCCCATCGCTCCTATAATTCACCCCTCCACTTT.

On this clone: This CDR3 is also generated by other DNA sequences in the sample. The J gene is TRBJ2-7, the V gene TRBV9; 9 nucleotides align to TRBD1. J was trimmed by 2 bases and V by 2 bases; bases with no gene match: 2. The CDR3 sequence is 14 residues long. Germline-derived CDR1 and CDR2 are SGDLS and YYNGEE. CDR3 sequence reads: CASSVGTGTYEQYF. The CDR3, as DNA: TGTGCCAGCAGCGTGGGGACAGGGACCTACGAGCAGTACTTC.

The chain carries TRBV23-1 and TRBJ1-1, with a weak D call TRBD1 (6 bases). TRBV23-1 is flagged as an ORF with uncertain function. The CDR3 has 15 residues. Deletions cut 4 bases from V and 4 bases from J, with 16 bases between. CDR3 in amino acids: CASSLTDRIFTEAFF. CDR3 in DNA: TGCGCCAGCAGTCTCACCGACAGGATCTTCACTGAAGCTTTCTTT.

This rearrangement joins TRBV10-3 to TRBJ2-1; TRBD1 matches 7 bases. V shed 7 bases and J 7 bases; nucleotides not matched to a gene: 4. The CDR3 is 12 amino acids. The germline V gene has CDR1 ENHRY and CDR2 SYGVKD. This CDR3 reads CAIKGTENEQFF. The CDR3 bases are TGTGCCATCAAGGGGACAGAAAATGAGCAGTTCTTC.

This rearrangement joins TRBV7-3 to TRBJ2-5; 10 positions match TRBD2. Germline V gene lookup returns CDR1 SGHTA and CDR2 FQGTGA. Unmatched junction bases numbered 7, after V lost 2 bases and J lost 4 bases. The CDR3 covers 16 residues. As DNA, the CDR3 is TGTGCCAGCAGCTTACCCCAGCGGGGGGGCGGAGAGACCCAGTACTTC. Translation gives CASSLPQRGGGETQYF.

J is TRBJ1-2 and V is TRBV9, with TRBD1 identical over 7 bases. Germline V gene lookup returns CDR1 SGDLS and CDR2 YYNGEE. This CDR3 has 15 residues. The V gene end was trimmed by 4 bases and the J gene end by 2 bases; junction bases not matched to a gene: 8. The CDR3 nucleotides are TGTGCCAGCAGCTCACGGACAGGTGAAAACTATGGCTACACCTTC. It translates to CASSSRTGENYGYTF.

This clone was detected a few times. The CDR3 nucleotides are TGTGCCAGCAGCTTTATTTTAAGGGCCGAGGGCTATGGCTACACCTTC. Translating it yields CASSFILRAEGYGYTF. This chain joins TRBV7-9 and TRBJ1-2; D call uncertain. This CDR3 spans 16 amino acids. CDR1 and CDR2 (germline): SEHNR, FQNEAQ (reference sequence). Trimming pared 3 bases from V and 4 bases from J, leaving 18 bases between.

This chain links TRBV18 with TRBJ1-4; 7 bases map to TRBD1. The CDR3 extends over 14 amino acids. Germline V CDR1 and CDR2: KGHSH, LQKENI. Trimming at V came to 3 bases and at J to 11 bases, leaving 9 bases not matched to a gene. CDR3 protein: CASSPSGQPPKLFF. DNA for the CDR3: TGTGCCAGCTCACCTTCGGGACAGCCACCTAAACTGTTTTTT.

The CDR3 is CASSLRPGEEEQYF. CDR3 in DNA: TGTGCCAGCAGCTTAAGACCGGGAGAAGAGGAGCAGTACTTC. J is TRBJ2-7 and V is TRBV7-3; D might be TRBD2 (6 bases). CDR1 SGHTA and CDR2 FQGTGA come from the germline V gene. Trimming pared 1 base from V and 7 bases from J, leaving 14 bases between. The CDR3 runs 14 residues.

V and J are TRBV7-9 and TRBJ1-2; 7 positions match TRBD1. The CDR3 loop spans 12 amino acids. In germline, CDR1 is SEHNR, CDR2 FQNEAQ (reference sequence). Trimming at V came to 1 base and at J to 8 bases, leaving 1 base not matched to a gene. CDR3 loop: CASSLEQGGYTF. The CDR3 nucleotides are TGTGCCAGCAGCTTAGAACAGGGGGGCTACACCTTC.

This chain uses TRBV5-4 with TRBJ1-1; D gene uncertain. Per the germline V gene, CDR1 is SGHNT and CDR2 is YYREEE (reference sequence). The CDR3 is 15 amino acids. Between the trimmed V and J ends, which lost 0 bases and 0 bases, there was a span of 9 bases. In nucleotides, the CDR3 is TGTGCCAGCAGCTTGGCCGCGGGTATGAACACTGAAGCTTTCTTT. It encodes CASSLAAGMNTEAFF.

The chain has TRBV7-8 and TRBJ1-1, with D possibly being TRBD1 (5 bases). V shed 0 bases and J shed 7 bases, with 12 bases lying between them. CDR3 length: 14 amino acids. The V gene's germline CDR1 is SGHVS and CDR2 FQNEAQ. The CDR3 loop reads CASSLAQGRGEAFF. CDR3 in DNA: TGTGCCAGCAGCTTAGCCCAGGGAAGGGGTGAAGCTTTCTTT.

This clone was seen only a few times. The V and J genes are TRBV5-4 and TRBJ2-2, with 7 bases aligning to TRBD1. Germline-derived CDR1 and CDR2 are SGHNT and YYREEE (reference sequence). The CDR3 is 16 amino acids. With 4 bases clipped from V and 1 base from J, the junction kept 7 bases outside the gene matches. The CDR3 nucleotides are TGTGCCAGCAGCACCCACCGGGACAGGAACACCGGGGAGCTGTTTTTT. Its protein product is CASSTHRDRNTGELFF.

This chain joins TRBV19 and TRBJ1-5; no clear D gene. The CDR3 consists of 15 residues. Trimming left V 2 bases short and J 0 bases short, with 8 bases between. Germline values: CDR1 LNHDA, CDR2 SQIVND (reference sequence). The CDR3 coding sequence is TGTGCCAGTAGTATAAAGAGTAATAGCAATCAGCCCCAGCATTTT. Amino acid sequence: CASSIKSNSNQPQHF.

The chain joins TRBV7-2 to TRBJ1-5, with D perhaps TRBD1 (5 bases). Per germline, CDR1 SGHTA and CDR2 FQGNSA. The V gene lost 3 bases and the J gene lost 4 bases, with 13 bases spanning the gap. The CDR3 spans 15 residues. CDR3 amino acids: CASSFQTGGNQPQHF. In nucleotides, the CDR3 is TGTGCCAGCAGCTTCCAGACGGGGGGGAATCAGCCCCAGCATTTT.